This TCR beta chain was retrieved from a study of blood T cell repertoires in COVID-19. Authors' analysis steps: Estimation of nucleated cell counts was performed using reference gene primer amplification. TCRdb keeps only in-frame clones here, not all; method: immunoSEQ multiplex PCR. The DNA was the basis for D and trimming; V, J and clone size are from that table. The sample holds 180,000 or so clones, roughly 86% seen once. There are a few counts of this clone. The receptor was derived from a woman older than 75 in a cohort sampled during active or convalescent COVID-19. Sequences were obtained from peripheral blood.

In DNA form, the CDR3 reads TGTGCCAGCAGCGTCGGGACATCGTACGAGCAGTACTTC. Translation: CASSVGTSYEQYF. The V and J genes are TRBV6-5 and TRBJ2-7; the D gene is possibly TRBD1 (6 bases). This CDR3 region has 13 residues. Germline CDR1 MNHEY, CDR2 SVGAGI. V was shortened by 6 bases and J by 4 bases, with 13 bases between the two germline ends.